Sequencing of this T cell receptor beta chain was carried out in a study of CD8+ T cells in alopecia areata. Points from the study as a whole: Mice showed TCR sharing more clearly than patients did, possibly owing to HLA. While tofacitinib was given, many expanded lesional clones persisted in scalp and blood.

Reverse transcription of extracted RNA yielded cDNA, which provided the sequencing template. Using immunoSEQ multiplex PCR, the repertoire was profiled, and TCRdb retains in-frame clones only, with some absent. The table lists roughly 200,000 clones, about 55% of them singletons. Germline CDR1 and CDR2: SQVTM and ANQGSEA. Deletions cut 3 bases from V and 1 base from J, with 6 bases between. There are 13 residues in the CDR3. Treatment reported: oral pan-JAK inhibitor, 5-10 mg twice daily. About this clone itself: What it recognizes is unknown.

V gene TRBV29-1 combines with J gene TRBJ2-2; D is undetermined. The material sequenced was CD8+ T cells sorted from blood, taken at week 24, from a patient treated with tofacitinib. This clonotype was obtained from a human donor with alopecia areata. CDR3 region: CSVDWMNTGELFF. CDR3 DNA sequence: TGCAGCGTTGACTGGATGAACACCGGGGAGCTGTTTTTT.